This T cell receptor (beta chain) stems from a study of regulatory T cells in long-lasting Graves disease. Whole-study context: Graves' cases, newly diagnosed, had used antithyroid drugs under 3 months. Study-level findings and limits: Relative to newly diagnosed Graves' patients, persistent ones had lower TCR diversity.

On this clonotype: The antigen remains undetermined.

The authors built TCR beta libraries using iRepertoire HTBI primers and Arm-PCR of CDR3 regions. TCRdb recomputed calls from the multiplex PCR reads with MiXCR, one row per CDR3 protein. The sample holds under 300,000 distinct CDR3 sequences, 15% to 20% seen once. The time point here: newly diagnosed GD, antithyroid drugs for less than 3 months. Following extraction of RNA from PBMCs, that RNA was used to make the TCR library. CDR1 and CDR2 from the germline V gene are DFQATT and SNEGSKA (reference sequence). The CDR3 has 14 residues. V was clipped by 5 bases and J by 1 base; unmatched bases: 1. The data also belong to a second study, concerning T cells in Graves' hyperthyroidism and ophthalmopathy.

This TCR was sampled from a woman aged 25 to 39 with Graves disease. This specimen was peripheral blood mononuclear cells (PBMCs), taken at new diagnosis, from a patient treated with antithyroid drugs. This chain links TRBV20-1 with TRBJ2-3; TRBD2 matches 12 bases. Here the CDR3 DNA reads TGCAGTGCTCTAGCGGGGGGGCGCACAGATACGCAGTATTTT. Its protein is CSALAGGRTDTQYF.